Below are 2 T cell receptor beta chains sequenced from a single sample in a study of T cells in Graves' hyperthyroidism and ophthalmopathy. TCR beta CDR3 regions were amplified from RNA. When the TCR CDR3 underwent first-round RT-PCR, the HTBI primer set was used. MiXCR, applied by TCRdb to the multiplex PCR reads, yields one record per CDR3 protein. The sample includes around 800,000 distinct CDR3 sequences, roughly 37% of them seen just once. Sequencing was performed on blood. The receptors come from a man aged 18 to 30 with Graves' hyperthyroidism.

This clonotype was detected ten times or more. This chain joins TRBV12-3 or TRBV12-4 and TRBJ1-5; D remains unclear. The CDR3 extends over 13 amino acids. Trimming stripped 3 bases from V and 7 bases from J, with 10 bases between. The CDR3 is CASSFLLMQPQHF. CDR3 DNA sequence: TGTGCCAGCAGTTTTCTGTTGATGCAGCCCCAGCATTTT.

There are many counts of this clonotype. The CDR3 region has the DNA TGTGCCAGCAGCTCGGTTGGAGGGGCCCGCTCCTATGGCTACACCTTC. This sequence encodes CASSSVGGARSYGYTF. The chain combines TRBV7-9 with TRBJ1-2; the D gene is possibly TRBD1 (5 bases). V gave up 4 bases and J gave up 4 bases, with 19 bases separating them. The CDR3 is 16 amino acids. The germline gives CDR1 SEHNR, CDR2 FQNEAQ (reference sequence).